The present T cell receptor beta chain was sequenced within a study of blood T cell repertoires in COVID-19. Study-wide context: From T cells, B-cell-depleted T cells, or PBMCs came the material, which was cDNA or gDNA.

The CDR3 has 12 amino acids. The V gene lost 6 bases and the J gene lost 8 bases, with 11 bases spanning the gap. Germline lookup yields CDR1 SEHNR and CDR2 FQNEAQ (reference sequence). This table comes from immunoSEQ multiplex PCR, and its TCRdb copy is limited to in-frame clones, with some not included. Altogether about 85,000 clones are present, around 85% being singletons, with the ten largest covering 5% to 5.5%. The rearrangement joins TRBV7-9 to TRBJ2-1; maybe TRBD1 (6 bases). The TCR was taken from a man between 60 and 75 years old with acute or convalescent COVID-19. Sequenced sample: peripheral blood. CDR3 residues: CASRDRSDEQFF. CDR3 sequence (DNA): TGTGCCAGCAGGGACAGATCGGATGAGCAGTTCTTC.